This TCR beta chain emerged from a study of cytomegalovirus exposure and HLA in healthy donors. Germline trimming cut 4 bases from V and 4 bases from J; bases unmatched to any gene: 1. Germline CDR1 reads ENHRY; CDR2 reads SYGVKD. This CDR3 region has 14 residues. General study findings and limits: Later, an analysis showed that TCR beta chains associated with HLA were more clonally expanded than others that were equally common. Only CMV serostatus was available as immune exposure information. As a later analysis revealed, the rate of TCR association differed by HLA locus, with DRB1 most and HLA-C fewest.

This PCR relied on a set of 60 Vbeta primers and 13 Jbeta primers. Assay: immunoSEQ multiplex PCR; the TCRdb copy retains only in-frame clones and omits some. The sample holds tens of thousands of clones. Notes on this clone: What it recognizes is unknown.

The rearrangement uses TRBV10-3 and TRBJ2-2; 9 nucleotides line up with TRBD1. The specimen was PBMCs. The origin of this receptor is a man in his fifties in good health and CMV-seronegative. The CDR3 protein is CAISGDRATGELFF. CDR3 DNA sequence: TGTGCCATCAGTGGGGACAGGGCCACCGGGGAGCTGTTTTTT.